The text below deals with one TCR beta chain. The target antigen is unknown. Attachment of unique molecular identifiers was made to individual cDNA molecules. TCRdb called the 5' RACE reads again in MiXCR, with one record for every CDR3 protein. Here the sample spans roughly 83,000 distinct CDR3 sequences, about 12% being singletons. This sample is drawn from a study of early T cells in non-severe SARS-CoV-2 infection. At the level of the study: Investigators sequenced bulk RNA drawn from unsorted whole blood, and chains remained unpaired. The study's findings and limits: Anti-spike CD8 specificities were favored by VDJdb matching, whose results missed private and CD4 specificities.

Germline V gives CDR1 SGHTA, CDR2 FQGTGA. V was pared by 5 bases and J by 0 bases, with 14 bases between. This CDR3 is built from 17 residues. The specimen was whole blood, collected at baseline. This chain joins TRBV7-3 and TRBJ2-6, with D possibly being TRBD1 or TRBD2 (5 bases each). This TCR came from an adult who was a healthcare worker with PCR-confirmed SARS-CoV-2 infection or an uninfected control (not recorded which). The CDR3 coding sequence is TGTGCCAGCAGCCTGGGACCAAAGAGCTCTGGGGCCAACGTCCTGACTTTC. Its translation: CASSLGPKSSGANVLTF.